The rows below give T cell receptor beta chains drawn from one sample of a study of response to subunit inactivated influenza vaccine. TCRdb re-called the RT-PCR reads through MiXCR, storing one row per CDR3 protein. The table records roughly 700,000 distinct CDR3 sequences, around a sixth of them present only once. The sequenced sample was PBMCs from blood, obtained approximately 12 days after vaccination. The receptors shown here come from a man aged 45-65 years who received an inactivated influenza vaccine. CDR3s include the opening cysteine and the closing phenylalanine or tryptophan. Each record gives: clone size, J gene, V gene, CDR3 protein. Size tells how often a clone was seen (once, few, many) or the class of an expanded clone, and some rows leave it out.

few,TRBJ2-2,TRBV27,CASKRLAANTGELFF
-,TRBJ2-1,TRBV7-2,CASSSQGPSGSNEQFF
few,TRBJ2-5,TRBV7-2,CASSRTTGLETQYF
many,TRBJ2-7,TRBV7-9,CASSLTGGVYEQYF
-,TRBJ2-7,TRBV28,CASSLSPGQGYEQYF
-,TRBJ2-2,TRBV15,CATSIGRTNTGELFF
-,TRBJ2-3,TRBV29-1,CSVADRDPDTQYF
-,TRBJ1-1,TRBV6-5,CASSYSKWGPGAGGTEAFF
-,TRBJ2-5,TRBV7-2,CASSLRLYRDRETQYF
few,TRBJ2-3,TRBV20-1,CSARLAESTDTQYF
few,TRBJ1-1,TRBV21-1,CASSKAQGDVETFF
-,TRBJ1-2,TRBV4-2,CASSQDDRGRGGYTF
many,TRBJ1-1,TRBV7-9,CASSRTGNEAFF
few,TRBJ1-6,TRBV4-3,CASSQYGVISYNSPLHF
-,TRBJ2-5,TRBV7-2,CASSLSLNTPQETQYF
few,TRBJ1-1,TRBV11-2,CASSYPKGRGNTEAFF
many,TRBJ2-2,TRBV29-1,CSVQFARTNTGELFF
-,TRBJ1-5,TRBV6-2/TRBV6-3,CASSSLGGRVPQHF
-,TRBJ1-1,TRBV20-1,CSGQGAEAFF
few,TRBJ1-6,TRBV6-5,CASSYGEGAHSPLHF
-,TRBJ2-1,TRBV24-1,CATGAGMTNEQFF
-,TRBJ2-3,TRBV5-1,CASSLETGDTDTQYF
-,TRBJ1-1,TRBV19,CASRRREPNTEAFF
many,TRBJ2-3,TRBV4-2,CASSQDKRRTDTQYF
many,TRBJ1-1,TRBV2,CASSEEVNTEAFF
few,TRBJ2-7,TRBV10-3,CAISDGAYEQYF
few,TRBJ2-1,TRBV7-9,CASSPQGNYNEQFF
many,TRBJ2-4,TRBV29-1,CSVVLGPKNIQYF
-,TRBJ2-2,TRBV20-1,CSASNVDLNTGELFF
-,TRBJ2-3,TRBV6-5,CASSYGLFSTDTQYF
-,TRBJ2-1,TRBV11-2,CASSLGRDPKFF
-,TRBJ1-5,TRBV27,CASSYMVGQPQHF
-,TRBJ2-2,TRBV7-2,CASSYLAGGTGELFF
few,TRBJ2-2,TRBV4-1,CASSHRTEYTGELFF
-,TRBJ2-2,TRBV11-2,CASSLVHSNTGELFF
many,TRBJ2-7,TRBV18,CASSPGTGYEQYF
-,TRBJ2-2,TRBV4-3,CASSRRGLSTGELFF
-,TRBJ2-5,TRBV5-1,CASSWREGAQETQYF
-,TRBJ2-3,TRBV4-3,CASSQAVGGPDTQYF
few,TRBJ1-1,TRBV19,CASSGAFSGGGTEAFF
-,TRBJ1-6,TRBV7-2,CASRIDSINSPLHF
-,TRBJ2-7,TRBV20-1,CSAREGSEQYF